A selection of T cell receptor beta chains follows, all from one sample in a study of T cell responses to AZD1222 COVID-19 vaccine. Here immunoSEQ multiplex PCR was the method, and the copy in TCRdb shows in-frame clones only, minus some. Among some 280,000 clones listed, almost 95% were seen once. The sample consisted of peripheral blood, taken 28 days after the second AZD1222 dose. The receptors originated from an adult who received the AZD1222 COVID-19 vaccine. Both conserved end residues are part of each CDR3. Each record gives: D gene, V gene, CDR3 length, J gene, clone size, CDR3 protein, CDR3 DNA. A D gene is named only where the DNA matches it firmly. Size tells how often a clone was seen (once, few, many) or the class of an expanded clone, and some rows leave it out.

d_gene: TRBD1
v_gene: TRBV2
len: 13
j_gene: TRBJ1-1
abundance: NA
CDR3aa: CASSPQGAAEAFF
CDR3nt: TGTGCCAGCAGTCCACAGGGGGCCGCTGAAGCTTTCTTT

d_gene: TRBD1
v_gene: TRBV5-6
len: 16
j_gene: TRBJ2-1
abundance: NA
CDR3aa: CASRGIGQGSYNEQFF
CDR3nt: TGTGCCAGCAGGGGAATAGGACAGGGCTCCTACAATGAGCAGTTCTTC

d_gene: NA
v_gene: TRBV5-4
len: 12
j_gene: TRBJ2-3
abundance: NA
CDR3aa: CASSTSTDTQYF
CDR3nt: TGTGCCAGCAGTACTAGCACAGATACGCAGTATTTT

d_gene: TRBD1
v_gene: TRBV19
len: 15
j_gene: TRBJ1-4
abundance: NA
CDR3aa: CASSKPTGAGEKLFF
CDR3nt: TGTGCCAGTAGTAAGCCGACAGGGGCAGGTGAAAAACTGTTTTTT

d_gene: NA
v_gene: TRBV6-5
len: 14
j_gene: TRBJ1-2
abundance: NA
CDR3aa: CASSPRTAFYGYTF
CDR3nt: TGTGCCAGCAGTCCCCGGACAGCCTTCTATGGCTACACCTTC

d_gene: TRBD1
v_gene: TRBV15
len: 13
j_gene: TRBJ2-7
abundance: NA
CDR3aa: CATSRGKTGGLYF
CDR3nt: TGTGCCACCAGCAGAGGCAAGACAGGGGGCCTGTACTTC

d_gene: NA
v_gene: TRBV28
len: 15
j_gene: TRBJ1-4
abundance: NA
CDR3aa: CASSLTTTTNEKLFF
CDR3nt: TGTGCCAGCAGTTTAACGACAACAACTAATGAAAAACTGTTTTTT

d_gene: TRBD1
v_gene: TRBV10-3
len: 18
j_gene: TRBJ1-4
abundance: NA
CDR3aa: CAISESSGTGRGNEKLFF
CDR3nt: TGTGCCATCAGTGAGTCCTCCGGGACAGGGCGGGGGAATGAAAAACTGTTTTTT

d_gene: TRBD1
v_gene: TRBV4-1
len: 16
j_gene: TRBJ1-2
abundance: NA
CDR3aa: CASSQDPGQGAGGYTF
CDR3nt: TGCGCCAGCAGCCAAGATCCGGGACAGGGGGCGGGTGGCTACACCTTC

d_gene: NA
v_gene: TRBV5-4
len: 15
j_gene: TRBJ1-2
abundance: NA
CDR3aa: CASSLEGLGNTALVF
CDR3nt: TGTGCCAGCAGCTTAGAGGGGTTAGGGAACACAGCCCTTGTTTTC

d_gene: NA
v_gene: TRBV29-1
len: 15
j_gene: TRBJ1-3
abundance: NA
CDR3aa: CSASDSVGRGNTIYF
CDR3nt: TGCAGCGCTTCCGACAGTGTAGGACGAGGAAACACCATATATTTT

d_gene: NA
v_gene: TRBV5-4
len: 15
j_gene: TRBJ1-1
abundance: once
CDR3aa: CASSLDSGMNTEAFF
CDR3nt: TGTGCCAGCAGCTTGGATTCGGGGATGAACACTGAAGCTTTCTTT

d_gene: NA
v_gene: TRBV6-5
len: 13
j_gene: TRBJ2-7
abundance: NA
CDR3aa: CASSYSGSYEQYF
CDR3nt: TGTGCCAGCAGTTATTCCGGGTCCTACGAGCAGTACTTC

d_gene: NA
v_gene: TRBV7-8
len: 16
j_gene: TRBJ2-3
abundance: NA
CDR3aa: CASSLITSWSTDTQYF
CDR3nt: TGTGCCAGCAGCTTAATTACTAGCTGGAGCACAGATACGCAGTATTTT

d_gene: TRBD1
v_gene: TRBV6-5
len: 14
j_gene: TRBJ1-4
abundance: NA
CDR3aa: CASTSGTGVEKLFF
CDR3nt: TGTGCCAGCACATCCGGGACAGGGGTTGAAAAACTGTTTTTT

d_gene: NA
v_gene: TRBV28
len: 14
j_gene: TRBJ1-5
abundance: NA
CDR3aa: CASIDGYSNQPQHF
CDR3nt: TGTGCCAGCATTGACGGCTATAGCAATCAGCCCCAGCATTTT

d_gene: NA
v_gene: TRBV19
len: 12
j_gene: TRBJ1-2
abundance: NA
CDR3aa: CASRVGGGGYTF
CDR3nt: TGTGCCAGTCGCGTAGGCGGAGGAGGCTACACCTTC

d_gene: NA
v_gene: TRBV6-5
len: 11
j_gene: TRBJ1-1
abundance: NA
CDR3aa: CATRGGTEAFF
CDR3nt: TGTGCTACAAGGGGGGGAACTGAAGCTTTCTTT

d_gene: TRBD2
v_gene: TRBV28
len: 18
j_gene: TRBJ2-5
abundance: NA
CDR3aa: CASSLREVSGGILETQYF
CDR3nt: TGTGCCAGCAGTTTAAGGGAGGTTAGCGGGGGGATTTTGGAGACCCAGTACTTC

d_gene: NA
v_gene: TRBV24-1
len: 12
j_gene: TRBJ2-7
abundance: NA
CDR3aa: CASRTVAYEQYF
CDR3nt: TGTGCCTCCCGGACGGTCGCCTACGAGCAGTACTTC

d_gene: NA
v_gene: TRBV5-1
len: 16
j_gene: TRBJ1-6
abundance: NA
CDR3aa: CASGKGADGGNSPLHF
CDR3nt: TGCGCCAGCGGAAAAGGGGCGGACGGCGGTAATTCACCCCTCCACTTT

d_gene: NA
v_gene: TRBV10-1
len: 16
j_gene: TRBJ2-3
abundance: NA
CDR3aa: CASSVRDPSRADTQYF
CDR3nt: TGCGCCAGCAGTGTGAGGGATCCCTCTCGCGCAGATACGCAGTATTTT

d_gene: TRBD2
v_gene: TRBV7-2
len: 16
j_gene: TRBJ2-1
abundance: NA
CDR3aa: CASSLIAGGPYNEQFF
CDR3nt: TGTGCCAGCAGCTTGATAGCGGGGGGCCCCTACAATGAGCAGTTCTTC

d_gene: TRBD1
v_gene: TRBV5-1
len: 13
j_gene: TRBJ2-2
abundance: NA
CDR3aa: CASSVGQAGELFF
CDR3nt: TGCGCCAGCAGCGTGGGACAGGCCGGGGAGCTGTTTTTT

d_gene: NA
v_gene: TRBV29-1
len: 12
j_gene: TRBJ1-2
abundance: NA
CDR3aa: CSVHRIPNGYTF
CDR3nt: TGCAGCGTGCATCGAATTCCCAATGGCTACACCTTC

d_gene: TRBD1
v_gene: TRBV28
len: 13
j_gene: TRBJ1-1
abundance: NA
CDR3aa: CASSTGVNTEAFF
CDR3nt: TGTGCCAGCAGCACAGGGGTGAACACTGAAGCTTTCTTT

d_gene: NA
v_gene: TRBV10-3
len: 15
j_gene: TRBJ2-2
abundance: NA
CDR3aa: CAAKGGVLPDGELFF
CDR3nt: TGTGCCGCAAAAGGGGGGGTCCTACCGGACGGGGAGCTGTTTTTT

d_gene: TRBD1
v_gene: TRBV2
len: 14
j_gene: TRBJ2-7
abundance: NA
CDR3aa: CASSRGTGTYEQYF
CDR3nt: TGTGCCAGCAGTCGAGGGACAGGGACCTACGAGCAGTACTTC

d_gene: NA
v_gene: TRBV2
len: 13
j_gene: TRBJ2-7
abundance: NA
CDR3aa: CAYERPGSYEQYF
CDR3nt: TGTGCCTACGAGAGGCCAGGGAGTTACGAGCAGTACTTC

d_gene: TRBD2
v_gene: TRBV27
len: 16
j_gene: TRBJ2-3
abundance: NA
CDR3aa: CASSPGLAGSTDTQYF
CDR3nt: TGTGCCAGCAGTCCGGGACTAGCGGGGAGCACAGATACGCAGTATTTT

d_gene: NA
v_gene: TRBV2
len: 15
j_gene: TRBJ1-4
abundance: NA
CDR3aa: CASRYRMGGNEKLFF
CDR3nt: TGTGCCAGCAGATACAGGATGGGGGGAAATGAAAAACTGTTTTTT

d_gene: NA
v_gene: TRBV28
len: 14
j_gene: TRBJ1-1
abundance: NA
CDR3aa: CASRPPVWDTEAFF
CDR3nt: TGTGCCAGCAGGCCTCCGGTATGGGACACTGAAGCTTTCTTT

d_gene: NA
v_gene: TRBV5-4
len: 15
j_gene: TRBJ1-1
abundance: NA
CDR3aa: CASSHEAVMNTEAFF
CDR3nt: TGTGCCAGCAGCCATGAGGCAGTTATGAACACTGAAGCTTTCTTT

d_gene: NA
v_gene: TRBV5-1
len: 14
j_gene: TRBJ2-7
abundance: NA
CDR3aa: CASSLAIRAEEQYF
CDR3nt: TGCGCCAGCAGCTTGGCCATCAGGGCGGAGGAGCAGTACTTC

d_gene: NA
v_gene: TRBV14
len: 12
j_gene: TRBJ2-7
abundance: NA
CDR3aa: CASSQYYFEQYF
CDR3nt: TGTGCCAGCAGCCAGTACTATTTCGAGCAGTACTTC

d_gene: NA
v_gene: TRBV18
len: 11
j_gene: TRBJ2-7
abundance: NA
CDR3aa: CASSNAYEQYF
CDR3nt: TGTGCCAGCTCAAATGCCTACGAGCAGTACTTC

d_gene: NA
v_gene: TRBV6-5
len: 13
j_gene: TRBJ1-5
abundance: NA
CDR3aa: CASIPGPNQPQHF
CDR3nt: TGTGCCAGCATCCCTGGACCAAATCAGCCCCAGCATTTT

d_gene: TRBD1
v_gene: TRBV15
len: 16
j_gene: TRBJ2-2
abundance: NA
CDR3aa: CATSRRQGWDTGELFF
CDR3nt: TGTGCCACCAGCAGGAGACAGGGTTGGGACACCGGGGAGCTGTTTTTT

d_gene: NA
v_gene: TRBV7-3
len: 12
j_gene: TRBJ2-1
abundance: NA
CDR3aa: CAIPGCVNEQFF
CDR3nt: TGTGCCATCCCGGGCTGCGTTAATGAGCAGTTCTTC

d_gene: NA
v_gene: TRBV7-9
len: 14
j_gene: TRBJ1-3
abundance: NA
CDR3aa: CASSLDLRWSTIYF
CDR3nt: TGTGCCAGCAGCTTAGATCTCCGTTGGAGCACCATATATTTT

d_gene: NA
v_gene: TRBV4-1
len: 14
j_gene: TRBJ1-4
abundance: NA
CDR3aa: CASSRDGLDEKLFF
CDR3nt: TGCGCCAGCAGCCGAGATGGGCTCGATGAAAAACTGTTTTTT

d_gene: NA
v_gene: TRBV2
len: 14
j_gene: TRBJ2-5
abundance: NA
CDR3aa: CASSVRGGRETQYF
CDR3nt: TGTGCCAGCAGTGTGAGGGGAGGCCGAGAGACCCAGTACTTC

d_gene: NA
v_gene: TRBV4-1
len: 15
j_gene: TRBJ1-2
abundance: NA
CDR3aa: CASSVRDTYNYGYTF
CDR3nt: TGCGCCAGCAGCGTACGGGACACCTATAACTATGGCTACACCTTC

d_gene: TRBD2
v_gene: TRBV11-2
len: 16
j_gene: TRBJ2-1
abundance: NA
CDR3aa: CASRPIAGGSHNEQFF
CDR3nt: TGTGCCAGCAGGCCCATAGCGGGAGGGTCCCACAATGAGCAGTTCTTC

d_gene: NA
v_gene: TRBV29-1
len: 14
j_gene: TRBJ1-5
abundance: once
CDR3aa: CSVTQGYSNQPQHF
CDR3nt: TGCAGCGTGACGCAGGGGTACAGCAATCAGCCCCAGCATTTT

d_gene: NA
v_gene: TRBV4-2
len: 15
j_gene: TRBJ2-2
abundance: NA
CDR3aa: CASSQDWRNTGELFF
CDR3nt: TGTGCCAGCAGCCAAGATTGGCGGAACACCGGGGAGCTGTTTTTT

d_gene: TRBD1
v_gene: TRBV5-5
len: 15
j_gene: TRBJ1-2
abundance: NA
CDR3aa: CASSFWDRANYGYTF
CDR3nt: TGTGCCAGCAGCTTCTGGGACAGGGCCAACTATGGCTACACCTTC

d_gene: NA
v_gene: TRBV11-3
len: 14
j_gene: TRBJ1-1
abundance: NA
CDR3aa: CASSFSGSNTEAFF
CDR3nt: TGTGCCAGCAGCTTTTCAGGCTCGAACACTGAAGCTTTCTTT

d_gene: NA
v_gene: TRBV5-1
len: 14
j_gene: TRBJ1-6
abundance: NA
CDR3aa: CASSPGHDNSPLHF
CDR3nt: TGCGCCAGCAGCCCAGGACATGATAATTCACCCCTCCACTTT

d_gene: NA
v_gene: TRBV5-1
len: 16
j_gene: TRBJ2-2
abundance: NA
CDR3aa: CASSLGLATNTGELFF
CDR3nt: TGCGCCAGCAGCTTGGGCCTAGCTACGAACACCGGGGAGCTGTTTTTT

d_gene: NA
v_gene: TRBV30
len: 11
j_gene: TRBJ2-7
abundance: NA
CDR3aa: CAWESGYEQYF
CDR3nt: TGTGCCTGGGAAAGCGGGTACGAGCAGTACTTC

d_gene: TRBD1
v_gene: TRBV6-1
len: 17
j_gene: TRBJ2-7
abundance: NA
CDR3aa: CASSDRSLGDRSYEQYF
CDR3nt: TGTGCCAGCAGTGATAGATCGTTGGGGGACAGATCCTACGAGCAGTACTTC

d_gene: TRBD1
v_gene: TRBV6-6
len: 15
j_gene: TRBJ2-7
abundance: NA
CDR3aa: CASRRRDRGFYEQYF
CDR3nt: TGTGCCAGCAGACGCCGGGACAGGGGTTTTTACGAGCAGTACTTC

d_gene: NA
v_gene: TRBV24-1
len: 11
j_gene: TRBJ1-3
abundance: NA
CDR3aa: CATSGGNTIYF
CDR3nt: TGTGCCACCAGTGGTGGAAACACCATATATTTT

d_gene: NA
v_gene: TRBV24-1
len: 15
j_gene: TRBJ2-7
abundance: NA
CDR3aa: CATSSLRQGGYEQYF
CDR3nt: TGTGCCACCAGTTCTTTGAGGCAGGGAGGCTACGAGCAGTACTTC

d_gene: NA
v_gene: TRBV7-9
len: 16
j_gene: TRBJ1-5
abundance: NA
CDR3aa: CASSLGQGMGNQPQHF
CDR3nt: TGTGCCAGCAGCTTAGGGCAGGGAATGGGCAATCAGCCCCAGCATTTT